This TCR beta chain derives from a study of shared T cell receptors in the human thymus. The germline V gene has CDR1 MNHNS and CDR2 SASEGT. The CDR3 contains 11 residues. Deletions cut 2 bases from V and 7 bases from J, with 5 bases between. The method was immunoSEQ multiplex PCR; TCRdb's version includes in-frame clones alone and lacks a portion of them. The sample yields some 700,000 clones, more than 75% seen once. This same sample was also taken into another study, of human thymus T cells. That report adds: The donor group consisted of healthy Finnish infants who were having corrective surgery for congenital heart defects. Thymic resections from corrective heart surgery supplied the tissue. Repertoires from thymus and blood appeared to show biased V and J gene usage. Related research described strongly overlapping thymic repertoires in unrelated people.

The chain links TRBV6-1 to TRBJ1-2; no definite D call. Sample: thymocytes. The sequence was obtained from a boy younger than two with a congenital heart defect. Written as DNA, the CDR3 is TGTGCCAGCAGTGAATCATGTGGCTACACCTTC. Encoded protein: CASSESCGYTF.